The rows below give T cell receptor beta chains drawn from one sample of a study of control samples from healthy donors and cancer patients. Measured with immunoSEQ multiplex PCR; TCRdb has only the in-frame clones, and not every one. Of about 170,000 clones in the sample, 70% to 90% were seen once. Source material: blood. The source of these receptors is a man aged 25 to 45 in good health. Each CDR3 is given with its conserved first and last residue. Each record gives: D gene, J gene, V gene, clone size, CDR3 DNA, CDR3 protein. D genes are given only for firm matches. Clone size is shown for a subset of rows, as once, few, many or a class of expanded clone.

>NA|TRBJ1-2|TRBV4-3|NA
TGCGCCAGCAGCCAAGGAGGGGCTACAGTTTATGGCTACACCTTC
CASSQGGATVYGYTF
>NA|TRBJ2-3|TRBV11-2|NA
TGTGCCAGCACCCCCCGGCGGGCGATAGATACGCAGTATTTT
CASTPRRAIDTQYF
>NA|TRBJ2-6|TRBV5-1|once
TGCGCCAGCAGCGTAAAGTCCGGATCTGGGGCCAACGTCCTGACTTTC
CASSVKSGSGANVLTF
>NA|TRBJ1-1|TRBV27|NA
TGTGCCAGCAGCCAACTAGTTGGCACTGAAGCTTTCTTT
CASSQLVGTEAFF
>NA|TRBJ1-2|TRBV14|NA
TGTGCCAGCAGCCAATCAACCAGGATCGGCTATGGCTACACCTTC
CASSQSTRIGYGYTF
>NA|TRBJ2-1|TRBV19|NA
TGTGCCAGTAGTATAGGGCTTATCAATGAGCAGTTCTTC
CASSIGLINEQFF
>NA|TRBJ2-7|TRBV24-1|NA
TGTGCCACCAGTGATTTGAGGGACGGCTCAACCCCCTACGAGCAGTACTTC
CATSDLRDGSTPYEQYF
>TRBD1|TRBJ1-1|TRBV5-8|NA
TGTGCCAGCAGCATACGTGACAGGGATGAAACTGAAGCTTTCTTT
CASSIRDRDETEAFF
>NA|TRBJ1-1|TRBV6-2/TRBV6-3|NA
TGTGCCAGCAGTTCCAGGGGCCTGATGAACACTGAAGCTTTCTTT
CASSSRGLMNTEAFF
>NA|TRBJ1-2|TRBV5-1|NA
TGCGCCAGCAGCTTGGGTCAGGTTGGAGATGGCTACACCTTC
CASSLGQVGDGYTF
>NA|TRBJ1-5|TRBV28|NA
TGTGCCAGCGACAGCCCGGACCAGTCCCAGCATTTT
CASDSPDQSQHF
>NA|TRBJ2-2|TRBV6-1|NA
TGTGCCAGCAGTGAACGAGGCGGGGTGGTTGGCGGGGAGCTGTTTTTT
CASSERGGVVGGELFF
>TRBD2|TRBJ2-3|TRBV24-1|NA
TGTGCCACCAGTGATGCTATAGCGGGAGACAACACAGATACGCAGTATTTT
CATSDAIAGDNTDTQYF
>NA|TRBJ1-6|TRBV7-6|NA
TGTGCCAGCAGGTCGGGTCTTAATTCACCCCTCCACTTT
CASRSGLNSPLHF
>TRBD1|TRBJ2-7|TRBV11-2|NA
TGTGCCAGCAGCCTCGGGACAGGGGGGAGGTACGAGCAGTACTTC
CASSLGTGGRYEQYF
>NA|TRBJ1-1|TRBV6-5|once
TGTGCCAGCAGGGTTCGACAGTTGAACACTGAAGCTTTCTTT
CASRVRQLNTEAFF
>TRBD1|TRBJ2-1|TRBV11-3|NA
TGTGCCAGCAGCTCTCGGGACAGGGTCAATGAGCAGTTCTTC
CASSSRDRVNEQFF
>NA|TRBJ1-1|TRBV10-3|NA
TGTGCCATCAGTTCCCTACCCCCCGGGGTCCCTGAAGCTTTCTTT
CAISSLPPGVPEAFF
>NA|TRBJ1-1|TRBV19|NA
TGTGCCAGTATTAAGGGACGGAACACTGAAGCTTTCTTT
CASIKGRNTEAFF
>NA|TRBJ1-2|TRBV19|NA
TGTGCCAGTAGTATCCCCGGGATGCTTGAAGAGTGGGGCTACACCTTC
CASSIPGMLEEWGYTF
>NA|TRBJ2-3|TRBV6-2/TRBV6-3|NA
TGTGCCAGCAGCCGGAGTTTGTCAGTGGTGGAGACGCAGTATTTT
CASSRSLSVVETQYF
>NA|TRBJ2-2|TRBV25-1|NA
TGTGCCAGCACCCCCAGCGGGCCTAACACCGGGGAGCTGTTTTTT
CASTPSGPNTGELFF
>NA|TRBJ1-5|TRBV9|NA
TGTGCCAGCAGCCCGAATATTAATCAGCCCCAGCATTTT
CASSPNINQPQHF
>NA|TRBJ1-6|TRBV10-3|NA
TGTGCCATCAGTGAGTCGAAGGGAAATTCACCCCTCCACTTT
CAISESKGNSPLHF
>TRBD2|TRBJ2-1|TRBV27|NA
TGTGCCAGCAGTTTATGGTCTAGCGGGGGACCATACAATGAGCAGTTCTTC
CASSLWSSGGPYNEQFF
>TRBD2|TRBJ2-7|TRBV6-2/TRBV6-3|NA
TGTGCCAGCAGCCCTTCCCTAGCGGGGGCCTCCTACGAGCAGTACTTC
CASSPSLAGASYEQYF
>TRBD2|TRBJ2-7|TRBV18|NA
TGTGCCAGCTTCCCCTCGGGTAGCGGGAAGGCCGAGCAGTACTTC
CASFPSGSGKAEQYF
>TRBD1|TRBJ2-4|TRBV19|NA
TGTGCCAGTACAAATACAGGGGGGGCCAAAAACATTCAGTACTTC
CASTNTGGAKNIQYF
>NA|TRBJ1-4|TRBV18|NA
TGTGCCAGCTCATCCTCCGGGACAATTAATGAAAAACTGTTTTTT
CASSSSGTINEKLFF
>TRBD1|TRBJ1-2|TRBV7-9|NA
TGTGCCAGCAGCTTAGCCCGGGACAGGGGAGGCTACACCTTC
CASSLARDRGGYTF
>NA|TRBJ2-1|TRBV10-3|NA
TGTGCCATCAGTGAGATCGGACTCATCGATGAGCAGTTCTTC
CAISEIGLIDEQFF
>NA|TRBJ2-3|TRBV5-1|NA
TGCGCCAGCAGCTTGTCACGGGGGACGAGCACAGATACGCAGTATTTT
CASSLSRGTSTDTQYF
>NA|TRBJ2-7|TRBV2|NA
TGTGCCAGCAGTGAAGCACCTCAATACGAGCAGTACTTC
CASSEAPQYEQYF
>NA|TRBJ1-1|TRBV7-6|NA
TGTGCCAGCAGCTCCTCCACTGAAGCTTTCTTT
CASSSSTEAFF
>NA|TRBJ1-1|TRBV27|NA
TGTGCCAGCAGTTTATTCGGGGTGACTGAAGCTTTCTTT
CASSLFGVTEAFF
>TRBD1|TRBJ1-2|TRBV7-9|NA
TGTGCCAGCAGCCGCGGACAGGGAAATGGCTACACCTTC
CASSRGQGNGYTF
>NA|TRBJ1-2|TRBV14|NA
TGTGCCAGCAGCCGGGGAGAACCTAACTATGGCTACACCTTC
CASSRGEPNYGYTF
>NA|TRBJ2-7|TRBV5-1|NA
TGCGCCAGCAGCTTGGGTACTATCGGACCATACGAGCAGTACTTC
CASSLGTIGPYEQYF
>NA|TRBJ2-7|TRBV3-1/TRBV3-2|NA
TGTGCCAGCAGCCCCGGACAGATTTACTACGAGCAGTACTTC
CASSPGQIYYEQYF
>NA|TRBJ1-1|TRBV29-1|NA
TGCAGCGTTTTGACGGGGATTGAAGCTTTCTTT
CSVLTGIEAFF
>NA|TRBJ1-1|TRBV7-2|NA
TGTGCCAGCAGCTTAGACACGAGCACTGAAGCTTTCTTT
CASSLDTSTEAFF
>NA|TRBJ2-7|TRBV19|NA
TGTGCCAGTAGTATAGGGCCCTACGAGCAGTACTTC
CASSIGPYEQYF
>NA|TRBJ2-1|TRBV7-9|NA
TGTGCCAGCAGCTTAGATTTTGGTGTACTTATAATTATTAATGAGCAGTTCTTC
CASSLDFGVLIIINEQFF
>TRBD1|TRBJ2-3|TRBV5-4|once
TGTGCCAGCAGCACGGGACAGGGAACAGATACGCAGTATTTT
CASSTGQGTDTQYF
>NA|TRBJ2-7|TRBV12-3/TRBV12-4|NA
TGTGCCAGCAGTTCCGACAGGTACGAGCAGTACTTC
CASSSDRYEQYF
>TRBD1|TRBJ1-5|TRBV28|NA
TGTGCCAGCAGTTTAACAGGGGATAAGCCCCAGCATTTT
CASSLTGDKPQHF
>NA|TRBJ1-3|TRBV6-4|NA
TGTGCCAGCAGTGGGGATGTGTACTCTGGAAACACCATATATTTT
CASSGDVYSGNTIYF
>NA|TRBJ2-1|TRBV7-9|NA
TGTGCCAGCAGCCTCGAGGTCGGGCGGGCCCTAGGGGACAATGAGCAGTTCTTC
CASSLEVGRALGDNEQFF
>NA|TRBJ1-6|TRBV7-9|NA
TGTGCCAGCAGCTTAGCCGGAAATTCACCCCTCCACTTT
CASSLAGNSPLHF
>NA|TRBJ1-5|TRBV27|NA
TGTGCCAGCAGTTTTCGAGGGGTTGACTCGGGTCAGCCCCAGCATTTT
CASSFRGVDSGQPQHF
>NA|TRBJ2-2|TRBV27|NA
TGTGCCAGCAGTTTATTCCCAGGGACCCACACCGGGGAGCTGTTTTTT
CASSLFPGTHTGELFF
>TRBD1|TRBJ1-5|TRBV27|NA
TGTGCCAGCGGGCGGACAGGGGTCAATCAGCCCCAGCATTTT
CASGRTGVNQPQHF
>TRBD1|TRBJ1-1|TRBV10-3|NA
TGTGCCACTCAGGGGGTGGCTGAAGCTTTCTTT
CATQGVAEAFF
>NA|TRBJ1-3|TRBV28|NA
TGTGCCAGCACCCCGGACAGCCGAATCTCTGGAAACACCATATATTTT
CASTPDSRISGNTIYF
>NA|TRBJ1-6|TRBV4-1|NA
TGCGCCAGCAGCCAAAATGAGGGTTCACCCCTCCACTTT
CASSQNEGSPLHF
>NA|TRBJ1-2|TRBV6-2/TRBV6-3|few
TGTGCCAGCAGTTACGGGGGGCAGTTCGTGGGCTACACCTTC
CASSYGGQFVGYTF
>NA|TRBJ1-2|TRBV24-1|NA
TGTGCCACCAGTGATTTGGGGACGGATTATGGCTACACCTTC
CATSDLGTDYGYTF
>TRBD2|TRBJ2-1|TRBV7-8|NA
TGTGCCAGCAGCTTAGTAATAGCGGGGGGTTCCTACAATGAGCAGTTCTTC
CASSLVIAGGSYNEQFF
>TRBD1|TRBJ1-2|TRBV6-2/TRBV6-3|NA
TGTGCCAGCAGCCCTGCGGACAGGATCTCTGGCTACACCTTC
CASSPADRISGYTF
>NA|TRBJ2-1|TRBV3-1/TRBV3-2|NA
TGTGCCAGCAGCCAAGTGGGGAGGTACAATGAGCAGTTCTTC
CASSQVGRYNEQFF